This T cell receptor (beta chain) was profiled in a study of cytomegalovirus exposure and HLA in healthy donors. Study results and limitations: In a later analysis, a missense DCLRE1C variant was linked to TCR beta V- and J-gene trimming.

Losses at the gene ends were 0 bases for V and 6 bases for J; bases not matched to a gene: 4. Germline lookup yields CDR1 LGHNA and CDR2 YNFKEQ. The CDR3 sequence is 15 residues long. Regarding this clone: Its cognate antigen is unknown.

The study ran its PCR with 60 Vbeta and 13 Jbeta primers. The assay was immunoSEQ multiplex PCR, and TCRdb's table has in-frame clones only and misses some. The table includes about 160,000 clones, approximately 75% detected once. Sequenced input: PBMCs. This chain links TRBV4-2 with TRBJ2-1, with TRBD2 identical over 8 bases. The sequence derives from a woman aged 18 to 35 in good health and CMV-seronegative. In DNA, the CDR3 is TGTGCCAGCAGCCAAGAAACGGGGGGGGGCAATGAGCAGTTCTTC. Its translation is CASSQETGGGNEQFF.